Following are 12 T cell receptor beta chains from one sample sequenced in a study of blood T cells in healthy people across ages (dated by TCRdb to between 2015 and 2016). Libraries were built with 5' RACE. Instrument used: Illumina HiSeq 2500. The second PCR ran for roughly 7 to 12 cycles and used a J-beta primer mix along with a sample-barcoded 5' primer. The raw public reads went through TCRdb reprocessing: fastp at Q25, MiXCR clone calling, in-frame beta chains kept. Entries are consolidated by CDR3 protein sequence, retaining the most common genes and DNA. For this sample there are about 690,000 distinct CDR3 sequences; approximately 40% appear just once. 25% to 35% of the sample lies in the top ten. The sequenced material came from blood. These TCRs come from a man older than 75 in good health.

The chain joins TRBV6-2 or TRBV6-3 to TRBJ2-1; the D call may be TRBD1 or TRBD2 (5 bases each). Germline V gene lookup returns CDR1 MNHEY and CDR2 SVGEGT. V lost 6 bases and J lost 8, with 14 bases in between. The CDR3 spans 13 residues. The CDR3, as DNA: TGTGCCAGCAGGGGGGTGGGTAACCATGAGCAGTTCTTC. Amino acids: CASRGVGNHEQFF.

CDR3 nucleotide sequence: TGTGCCAGCACCCAGGGGTTTGCAGATACGCAGTATTTT. Translating gives CASTQGFADTQYF. The chain combines TRBV6-6 with TRBJ2-3, with D perhaps TRBD1 (6 bases). The CDR3 is made up of 13 amino acids. Germline loops: CDR1 MNHNY, CDR2 SVGAGI (reference sequence). Trimming took off 7 bases at V and 4 bases at J, with 12 bases between the two ends.

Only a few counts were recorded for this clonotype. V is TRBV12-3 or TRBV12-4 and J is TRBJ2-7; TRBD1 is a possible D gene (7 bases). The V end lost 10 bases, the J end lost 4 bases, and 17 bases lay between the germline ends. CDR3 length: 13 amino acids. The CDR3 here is CATRQGGTYEQYF. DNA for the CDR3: TGTGCCACCAGACAGGGAGGAACGTACGAGCAGTACTTC.

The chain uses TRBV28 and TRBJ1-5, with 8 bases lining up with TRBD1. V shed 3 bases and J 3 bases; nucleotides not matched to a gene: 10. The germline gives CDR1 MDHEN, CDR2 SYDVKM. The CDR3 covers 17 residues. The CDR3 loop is CASSLWAGGISNQPQHF. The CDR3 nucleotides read TGTGCCAGCAGTTTGTGGGCAGGGGGCATCTCCAATCAGCCCCAGCATTTT. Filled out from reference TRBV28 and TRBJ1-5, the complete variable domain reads DVKVTQSSRYLVKRTGEKVFLECVQDMDHENMFWYRQDPGLGLRLIYFSYDVKMKEKGDIPEGYSVSREKKERFSLILESASTNQTSMYLCASSLWAGGISNQPQHFGDGTRLSIL.

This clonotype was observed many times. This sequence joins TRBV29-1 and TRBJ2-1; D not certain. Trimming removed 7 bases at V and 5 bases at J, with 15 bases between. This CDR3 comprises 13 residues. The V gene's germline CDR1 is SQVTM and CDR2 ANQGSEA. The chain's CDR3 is CSAAQARNNEQFF. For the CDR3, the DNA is TGCAGCGCCGCTCAGGCAAGGAACAATGAGCAGTTCTTC.

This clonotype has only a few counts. The CDR3 nucleotides are TGTGCCAGCAGTGGACAGGGGGTTAAAGTAGGTGAGCAGTTCTTC. Its translation: CASSGQGVKVGEQFF. The rearrangement links TRBV2 to TRBJ2-1; 9 nucleotides align to TRBD1. Trimming cost V 4 bases and J 9 bases; bases outside gene matches: 10. Looked up from germline, CDR1 is SNHLY and CDR2 is FYNNEI. The CDR3 spans 15 residues.

The CDR3, as DNA: TGTGCCAGCAGCTCCCAGGTCACTGAAGCTTTCTTT. This codes for CASSSQVTEAFF. V and J are TRBV11-2 and TRBJ1-1; D is unclear. Trimming removed 4 bases from V and 4 bases from J, with 7 bases in between. The CDR3 is 12 amino acids. Germline V gene lookup returns CDR1 SGHAT and CDR2 FQNNGV. The full variable domain, its missing parts supplied by reference TRBV11-2 and TRBJ1-1, is EAGVAQSPRYKIIEKRQSVAFWCNPISGHATLYWYQQILGQGPKLLIQFQNNGVVDDSQLPKDRFSAERLKGVDSTLKIQPAKLEDSAVYLCASSSQVTEAFFGQGTRLTVV.

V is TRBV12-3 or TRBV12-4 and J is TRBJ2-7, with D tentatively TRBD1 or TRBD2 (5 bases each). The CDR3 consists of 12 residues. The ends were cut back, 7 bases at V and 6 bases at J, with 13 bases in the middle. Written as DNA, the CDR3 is TGTGCCAGCATTTTTGGGGCGGGCGAGCAGTACTTC. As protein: CASIFGAGEQYF.

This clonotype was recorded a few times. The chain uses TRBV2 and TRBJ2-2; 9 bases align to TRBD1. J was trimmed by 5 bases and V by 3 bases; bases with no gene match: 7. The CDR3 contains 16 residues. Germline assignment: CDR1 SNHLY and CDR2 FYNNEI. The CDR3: CASSDVGTGMTGELFF. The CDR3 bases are TGTGCCAGCAGTGACGTTGGGACAGGGATGACCGGGGAGCTGTTTTTT.

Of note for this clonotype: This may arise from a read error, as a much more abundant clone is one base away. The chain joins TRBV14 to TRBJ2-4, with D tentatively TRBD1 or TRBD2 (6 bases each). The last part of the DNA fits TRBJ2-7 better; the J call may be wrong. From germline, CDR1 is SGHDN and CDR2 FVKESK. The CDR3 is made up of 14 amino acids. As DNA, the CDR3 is TGTGCCAGCAGCCGGGCCGGGGGCTCCTGCGAGCAGTACTTC. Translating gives CASSRAGGSCEQYF.

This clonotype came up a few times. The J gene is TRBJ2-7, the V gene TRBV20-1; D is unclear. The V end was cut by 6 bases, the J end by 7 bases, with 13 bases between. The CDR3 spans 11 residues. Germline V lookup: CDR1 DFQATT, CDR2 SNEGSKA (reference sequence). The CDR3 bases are TGCAGTGCCAAGGGCCAGCTTGAGCAGTACTTC. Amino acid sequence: CSAKGQLEQYF.

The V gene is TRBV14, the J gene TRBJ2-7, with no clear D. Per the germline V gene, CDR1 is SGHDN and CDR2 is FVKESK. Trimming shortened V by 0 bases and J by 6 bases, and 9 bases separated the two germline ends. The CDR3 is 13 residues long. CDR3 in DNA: TGTGCCAGCAGCCAAGATTACGGGCGCGAGCAGTACTTC. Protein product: CASSQDYGREQYF.